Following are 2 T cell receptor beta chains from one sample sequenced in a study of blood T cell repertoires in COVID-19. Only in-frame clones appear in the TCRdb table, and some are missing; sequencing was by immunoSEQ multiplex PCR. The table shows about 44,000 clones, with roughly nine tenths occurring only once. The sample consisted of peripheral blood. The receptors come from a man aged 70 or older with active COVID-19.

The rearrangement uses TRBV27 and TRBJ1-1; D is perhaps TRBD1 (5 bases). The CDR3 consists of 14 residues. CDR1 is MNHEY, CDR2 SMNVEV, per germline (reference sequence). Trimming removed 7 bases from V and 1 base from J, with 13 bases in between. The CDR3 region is CASKKLGANTEAFF. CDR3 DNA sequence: TGTGCCAGCAAAAAATTAGGGGCGAACACTGAAGCTTTCTTT.

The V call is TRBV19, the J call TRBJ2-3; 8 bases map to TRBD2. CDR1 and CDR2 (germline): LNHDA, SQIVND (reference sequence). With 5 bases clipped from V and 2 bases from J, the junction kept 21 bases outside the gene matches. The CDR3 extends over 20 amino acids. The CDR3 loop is CASSLQLTPGRGALTDTQYF. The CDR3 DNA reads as TGTGCCAGTAGTCTTCAACTAACCCCTGGGCGGGGGGCCCTCACAGATACGCAGTATTTT.